These T cell receptor beta chains were read from a single sample in a study of blood T cell repertoires in COVID-19. Using immunoSEQ multiplex PCR, the repertoire was profiled, and TCRdb retains in-frame clones only, with some absent. This table holds 200,000 to 250,000 clones, under 90% found once. Material for sequencing was PBMCs or T cells enriched from blood (not recorded which). The receptor set was obtained from a woman aged 50 to 60 who had been exposed to COVID-19. CDR3s include the opening cysteine and the closing phenylalanine or tryptophan.

CASSQSGASRETQYF,TRBJ2-5,TRBV27
CASSPTGPGTFSGANVLTF,TRBJ2-6,TRBV18
CASSLAGQNQPQHF,TRBJ1-5,TRBV7-2
CASSHHAGGREANYGYTF,TRBJ1-2,TRBV4-1
CAISDKITGGTDTQYF,TRBJ2-3,TRBV10-3
CASSIGPGANTGELFF,TRBJ2-2,TRBV19
CASSLRDRGQGEQYF,TRBJ2-7,TRBV13
CASSLSSEQFF,TRBJ2-1,TRBV7-9
CSVGGGAYNEQFF,TRBJ2-1,TRBV29-1
CASRLNYGYTF,TRBJ1-2,TRBV28
CASSIVSPGREAFF,TRBJ1-1,TRBV19
CASTYRVVGTSGYTF,TRBJ1-2,TRBV2
CASSSHGGREQYF,TRBJ2-7,TRBV6-5
CASSQGSGLAGTDTQYF,TRBJ2-3,TRBV4-3
CASSLDPGRPPYEQYF,TRBJ2-7,TRBV5-1
CASRAGVGGELFF,TRBJ2-2,TRBV6-6
CASSSVPYEQYF,TRBJ2-7,TRBV6-5
CASSSDRGRGYGYTF,TRBJ1-2,TRBV11-2
CASSGGQGYGYTF,TRBJ1-2,TRBV9
CASSWPGLAGQETQYF,TRBJ2-5,TRBV28
CAWSQRTGAYEQYF,TRBJ2-7,TRBV30
CASSLAGGGPLEQYF,TRBJ2-7,TRBV7-2
CASSYRAKAFF,TRBJ1-1,TRBV27
CASSVGASQPQHF,TRBJ1-5,TRBV6-2/TRBV6-3
CASSSFTGGNSPLHF,TRBJ1-6,TRBV6-7
CASSEALGAGVDEQYF,TRBJ2-7,TRBV6-1
CSATRNTEAFF,TRBJ1-1,TRBV29-1
CASNSRRIYNSPLHF,TRBJ1-6,TRBV21-1
CASSYLTRFNGELFF,TRBJ2-2,TRBV6-5
CASSFWDRENEQYF,TRBJ2-7,TRBV7-9
CASSPWDRGLRETQYF,TRBJ2-5,TRBV5-1
CSASRQGANEKLFF,TRBJ1-4,TRBV20-1
CASSPTRPDTQYF,TRBJ2-3,TRBV9
CASSLFGLVDEQYF,TRBJ2-7,TRBV6-5
CASSQAGGYGYTF,TRBJ1-2,TRBV3-1/TRBV3-2
CASSRLNGGAVGELFF,TRBJ2-2,TRBV7-2
CASSIRPEDYGYTF,TRBJ1-2,TRBV19
CAWARGQGAGHEQFF,TRBJ2-1,TRBV30
CASSLDRVANEQYF,TRBJ2-7,TRBV18
CASKIDSLSGANVLTF,TRBJ2-6,TRBV19
CASSNRARVDEQYF,TRBJ2-7,TRBV19
CAISEGGIGGNTIYF,TRBJ1-3,TRBV10-3
CASSVGQGGDTQYF,TRBJ2-3,TRBV9
CASSSTGTEAFF,TRBJ1-1,TRBV6-2/TRBV6-3
CASSELRGSFSEAFF,TRBJ1-1,TRBV6-1
CAWSVSLSVLETQYF,TRBJ2-5,TRBV30
CASSLATGQGDYGYTF,TRBJ1-2,TRBV7-8
CASSWGQGEGSEQFF,TRBJ2-1,TRBV5-1
CAWRLQGAHEKLFF,TRBJ1-4,TRBV30
CASKSGGEETQYF,TRBJ2-5,TRBV2
CASTRGSSYEQYF,TRBJ2-7,TRBV12-3/TRBV12-4
CASSIHREENSPLHF,TRBJ1-6,TRBV19
CASSLKPRYYTF,TRBJ1-2,TRBV7-2